Each of the 27 T cell receptor beta chains below was sequenced from the same sample in a study of T cell changes during pregnancy in multiple sclerosis. Assay used: immunoSEQ multiplex PCR; TCRdb lists only in-frame clones, some missing. The data hold almost 50,000 clones, with 92% observed a single time. The input for sequencing was CD4+ T cells from peripheral blood mononuclear cells, taken in the second trimester of pregnancy. The receptors derive from a female donor in good health, enrolled as a control in a pregnancy study.

This rearrangement joins TRBV9 to TRBJ2-3; 8 nucleotides match TRBD1. Germline assignment: CDR1 SGDLS and CDR2 YYNGEE. The CDR3 spans 17 residues. V lost 0 bases, J lost 2 bases, and 8 bases stayed unmatched. CDR3 sequence reads: CASSVGLQGVITDTQYF. In DNA, the CDR3 is TGTGCCAGCAGCGTAGGTTTACAGGGGGTCATCACAGATACGCAGTATTTT.

The rearrangement links TRBV2 to TRBJ1-4; no reliable D call. V lost 6 bases and J lost 4, with 12 bases in between. The germline V gene has CDR1 SNHLY and CDR2 FYNNEI. CDR3 length equals 14 residues. DNA for the CDR3: TGTGCCAGCAGGAAAGAGAGGGTTAATGAAAAACTGTTTTTT. It codes for CASRKERVNEKLFF.

J is TRBJ1-5 and V is TRBV18; TRBD1 aligns across 7 bases. The V and J ends lost 2 bases and 3 bases, in that order; junction bases with no gene match: 7. The CDR3 contains 16 residues. Germline assignment: CDR1 KGHSH and CDR2 LQKENI. The CDR3 protein is CASSPETGYANQPQHF. CDR3 bases: TGTGCCAGCTCACCAGAGACAGGGTATGCCAATCAGCCCCAGCATTTT.

V gene TRBV5-3 combines with J gene TRBJ2-2; 10 positions agree with TRBD2. TRBV5-3 is noted as an ORF with a role that remains uncertain. The CDR3 covers 16 residues. Trimming cost V 1 base and J 8 bases; bases outside gene matches: 8. CDR3 loop: CARSLNKRGGSGELFF. The CDR3 DNA reads as TGTGCCAGAAGCTTGAACAAGCGGGGGGGATCGGGGGAGCTGTTTTTT.

The gene calls are TRBV20-1 and TRBJ2-1; no clear D. Trimming removed 3 bases at V and 15 bases at J, with 9 bases between. The germline gives CDR1 DFQATT, CDR2 SNEGSKA (reference sequence). The CDR3 extends over 9 amino acids. CDR3: CSARGSRFF. The DNA for the CDR3 is TGCAGTGCTAGGGGCTCCCGGTTCTTC.

The rearrangement uses TRBV18 and TRBJ1-1; no firm D call. V was shortened by 2 bases and J by 7 bases, with 14 bases between the two germline ends. Germline CDR1 and CDR2: KGHSH and LQKENI. CDR3 length equals 14 residues. The CDR3 bases are TGTGCCAGCTCACCAAACGGCTCAGGCAGTGAAGCTTTCTTT. The encoded protein is CASSPNGSGSEAFF. Full variable domain (remainder filled in from reference TRBV18 and TRBJ1-1): NAGVMQNPRHLVRRRGQEARLRCSPMKGHSHVYWYRQLPEEGLKFMVYLQKENIIDESGMPKERFSAEFPKEGPSILRIQQVVRGDSAAYFCASSPNGSGSEAFFGQGTRLTVV.

The genes are TRBV6-5 and TRBJ1-6; no definite D call. This CDR3 spans 12 amino acids. Germline CDR1 MNHEY, CDR2 SVGAGI. Trimming shortened V by 6 bases and J by 14 bases, and 14 bases separated the two germline ends. Written as DNA, the CDR3 is TGTGCCAGCAGAACTACTCATACGGCCCTCCACTTT. This codes for CASRTTHTALHF.

The V call is TRBV7-3, the J call TRBJ2-5; tentative D call: TRBD2 (5 bases). V was cut by 6 bases and J by 5 bases, with 13 bases left in between. This CDR3 has 13 residues. The germline V gene encodes CDR1 SGHTA and CDR2 FQGTGA. CDR3 sequence (DNA): TGTGCCAGCAGGAATAACTGGGAGGAGACCCAGTACTTC. Its translation is CASRNNWEETQYF.

V usage is TRBV6-5 and J usage is TRBJ1-6; D remains unclear. The germline V and J ends were trimmed by 3 bases and 5 bases, with 14 bases remaining between them. Germline lookup yields CDR1 MNHEY and CDR2 SVGAGI. The CDR3 sequence is 16 residues long. The CDR3 here is CASSYRPWADNSPLHF. As DNA, the CDR3 is TGTGCCAGCAGTTATAGGCCATGGGCCGATAATTCACCCCTCCACTTT.

The V gene is TRBV19, the J gene TRBJ1-6, with TRBD1 matching 7 bases. The CDR3 spans 15 residues. V shed 6 bases and J 0 bases; nucleotides not matched to a gene: 2. The germline CDR1 and CDR2 sequences are LNHDA and SQIVND (reference sequence). Written as DNA, the CDR3 is TGTGCCAGTAGACAGGGGAGCTCCTATAATTCACCCCTCCACTTT. It encodes CASRQGSSYNSPLHF.

This chain links TRBV5-1 with TRBJ1-2; the match to TRBD1 covers 9 bases. The CDR3 loop spans 15 amino acids. Trimming removed 2 bases from V and 8 bases from J; junction bases left unmatched: 10. CDR1 is SGHRS and CDR2 is YFSETQ in the germline V gene. CDR3 sequence: CASSFGGTGGEGYTF. CDR3 nucleotides: TGCGCCAGCAGCTTCGGGGGAACAGGGGGCGAGGGCTACACCTTC.

This chain joins TRBV7-8 and TRBJ1-5, with a tentative D call TRBD1 (6 bases). CDR3 size: 15 residues. Per the germline V gene, CDR1 is SGHVS and CDR2 is FQNEAQ. Trimming pared 7 bases from V and 3 bases from J, leaving 16 bases between. The CDR3 is CASTPSRQVNQPQHF. For the CDR3, the DNA is TGTGCCAGCACCCCCTCCCGACAGGTCAATCAGCCCCAGCATTTT.

This chain connects TRBV13 to TRBJ2-1; TRBD1 is a possible D gene (7 bases). Germline values: CDR1 PRHDT, CDR2 FYEKMQ (reference sequence). Deletions cut 4 bases from V and 5 bases from J, with 21 bases between. The CDR3 consists of 17 residues. The CDR3 DNA reads as TGTGCCAGCAGCTCTAGGGGAGGCCGGGACAGTGACAATGAGCAGTTCTTC. Translated: CASSSRGGRDSDNEQFF. Based on the CDR3 plus reference TRBV13 and TRBJ2-1, the full variable domain is AAGVIQSPRHLIKEKRETATLKCYPIPRHDTVYWYQQGPGQDPQFLISFYEKMQSDKGSIPDRFSAQQFSDYHSELNMSSLELGDSALYFCASSSRGGRDSDNEQFFGPGTRLTVL.

The gene calls are TRBV11-3 and TRBJ1-2, with 7 positions matching TRBD1. The J segment lost 5 bases and the V segment lost 3 bases, leaving 12 bases of the junction unmatched. The CDR3 contains 16 residues. In germline, CDR1 is SGHNT, CDR2 YENEEA. CDR3 in DNA: TGTGCCAGCAGCTTCGGGGGAACAGGGGTGGATTATGGCTACACCTTC. Translation gives CASSFGGTGVDYGYTF.

V gene TRBV6-4 combines with J gene TRBJ2-7; no reliable D call. Trimming removed 7 bases from V and 3 bases from J, with 19 bases in between. CDR1 and CDR2 from the germline V gene are MRHNA and SNTAGT. The CDR3 loop spans 15 amino acids. CDR3 sequence (DNA): TGTGCCAGCACCCTACCCCGTTTTCGCTTCTACGAGCAGTACTTC. It yields the protein CASTLPRFRFYEQYF.

This clone was seen a few times. The chain links TRBV9 to TRBJ1-6; D perhaps matches TRBD1 (6 bases). There are 16 residues in the CDR3. CDR1 and CDR2 (germline): SGDLS, YYNGEE. Deletions cut 8 bases from V and 0 bases from J, with 15 bases between. CDR3 nucleotide sequence: TGTGCCAGTGGGGACGGACAGACCTCCTATAATTCACCCCTCCACTTT. Protein product: CASGDGQTSYNSPLHF. Drawing the rest from reference TRBV9 and TRBJ1-6, the complete variable domain is DSGVTQTPKHLITATGQRVTLRCSPRSGDLSVYWYQQSLDQGLQFLIQYYNGEERAKGNILERFSAQQFPDLHSELNLSSLELGDSALYFCASGDGQTSYNSPLHFGNGTRLTVT.

The chain links TRBV5-7 to TRBJ2-1; TRBD2 matches 12 bases. TRBV5-7 is sorted into the ORF group, with uncertain function. V shed 2 bases, J shed 2 bases, and the junction held 5 bases outside the gene matches. The CDR3 runs 17 residues. The DNA for the CDR3 is TGTGCCAGCAGCTTAAAGACTAGCGGGAGCACCTACAATGAGCAGTTCTTC. It translates to CASSLKTSGSTYNEQFF.

This chain connects TRBV4-2 to TRBJ1-1; tentative D call: TRBD1 (5 bases). Germline V gene data show CDR1 as LGHNA and CDR2 as YNFKEQ. There are 17 residues in the CDR3. Trimming pared 0 bases from V and 2 bases from J, leaving 16 bases between. CDR3 sequence reads: CASSQEQGARGNTEAFF. Here the CDR3 DNA reads TGTGCCAGCAGCCAAGAACAAGGGGCTCGCGGAAACACTGAAGCTTTCTTT.

This chain uses TRBV10-3 with TRBJ1-1; D perhaps matches TRBD1 (5 bases). Germline V gene data show CDR1 as ENHRY and CDR2 as SYGVKD. The CDR3 is made up of 13 amino acids. Trimming removed 10 bases at V and 0 bases at J, with 12 bases between. CDR3 sequence reads: CANRQSMNTEAFF. In DNA form, the CDR3 reads TGTGCCAATCGACAGAGCATGAACACTGAAGCTTTCTTT.

This clone was counted a single time. The chain employs TRBV6-5 and TRBJ2-3; D not resolved. V lost 2 bases, J lost 4 bases, and 10 bases lay in between. The CDR3 covers 14 residues. Germline loops: CDR1 MNHEY, CDR2 SVGAGI. The CDR3 spells CASSYGLTSDTQYF. The CDR3 DNA is TGTGCCAGCAGTTACGGGCTAACGTCAGATACGCAGTATTTT.

This chain uses TRBV7-9 with TRBJ1-2, with 7 nucleotides matching TRBD1. This CDR3 spans 15 amino acids. Losses at the gene ends were 5 bases for V and 0 bases for J; bases not matched to a gene: 6. Germline CDR1 SEHNR, CDR2 FQNEAQ (reference sequence). CDR3 coding DNA: TGTGCCAGCAGCCCAGGGACAGCAACTAACTATGGCTACACCTTC. It encodes CASSPGTATNYGYTF.

The V and J genes are TRBV4-3 and TRBJ2-5; 7 bases fit TRBD1. The V segment lost 4 bases and the J segment 5 bases; nucleotides outside the gene matches: 10. The V gene's germline CDR1 is LGHNA and CDR2 YSLEER. The CDR3 is made up of 15 amino acids. CDR3 sequence (DNA): TGCGCCAGCAGCCGGGACAGAGGATTTCTGGAGACCCAGTACTTC. It encodes CASSRDRGFLETQYF.

This clone was detected once. The chain carries TRBV30 and TRBJ2-3; D not resolved. Per the germline V gene, CDR1 is GTSNPN and CDR2 is SVGIG (reference sequence). V was pared by 0 bases and J by 7 bases, with 11 bases between. The CDR3 is 13 amino acids. The CDR3 bases are TGTGCCTGGAGTGTACCCCCTTGGCATACGCAGTATTTT. Encoded protein: CAWSVPPWHTQYF.

The rearrangement links TRBV11-3 to TRBJ2-5, with D possibly being TRBD1 (5 bases). V lost 2 bases and J 0 bases, leaving 10 bases between the germline ends. Germline V gives CDR1 SGHNT, CDR2 YENEEA. The CDR3 contains 15 residues. CDR3 residues: CASSLWSRDQETQYF. The CDR3 nucleotides are TGTGCCAGCAGCTTATGGTCCAGGGACCAAGAGACCCAGTACTTC.

CDR3: CASSGGGREPDTQYF. The DNA for the CDR3 is TGCGCCAGCAGCGGCGGGGGCCGAGAACCAGATACGCAGTATTTT. The rearrangement uses TRBV4-1 and TRBJ2-3, with D possibly matching TRBD2 (7 bases). CDR1 is MGHRA, CDR2 YSYEKL, per germline. CDR3 length: 15 residues. Trimming pared 5 bases from V and 4 bases from J, leaving 16 bases between.

The chain combines TRBV6-4 with TRBJ1-1; D remains unclear. The CDR3 sequence is 13 residues long. The V end lost 0 bases, the J end lost 9 bases, and 11 bases lay between the germline ends. Germline CDR1 and CDR2: MRHNA and SNTAGT. The DNA of the CDR3 is TGTGCCAGCAGTGACTCGAGTGGCAGGAAAGCTTTCTTT. Translating it yields CASSDSSGRKAFF.

V gene TRBV5-4 combines with J gene TRBJ1-3, with D maybe TRBD1 (5 bases). Germline V CDR1 and CDR2: SGHNT, YYREEE (reference sequence). CDR3 size: 16 residues. V was pared by 0 bases and J by 1 base, with 11 bases between. The CDR3 region is CASSLAWAGSGNTIYF. Written as DNA, the CDR3 is TGTGCCAGCAGCTTGGCGTGGGCAGGGTCTGGAAACACCATATATTTT.